This is a list of T cell receptor beta chains from one sample in a study of blood T cell repertoires in COVID-19. The assay was immunoSEQ multiplex PCR, and TCRdb's table has in-frame clones only and misses some. The sample records hundreds of thousands of clones, about 88% being singletons. Material: peripheral blood. These receptors were obtained from a man in his sixties or seventies with acute or convalescent COVID-19. The CDR3 runs from the conserved cysteine through the conserved F or W. A D gene is named only where the DNA matches it firmly. The listing skips clone size in some rows; elsewhere it reads once, few, many or a size class.

d_call	v_call	clone_size	j_call	cdr3_nt	cdr3_aa
TRBD2	TRBV4-1	.	TRBJ2-3	TGCGCCAACAGCCCACCGGGGGGGGATACGCAGTATTTT	CANSPPGGDTQYF
.	TRBV19	.	TRBJ2-3	TGTGCCAGTAGGGACTCGAGCACAGATACGCAGTATTTT	CASRDSSTDTQYF
.	TRBV10-3	.	TRBJ2-5	TGTGCCATCCCCCTGGGCAGGGGGAGGCAGGAGACCCAGTACTTC	CAIPLGRGRQETQYF
TRBD2	TRBV28	.	TRBJ2-2	TGTGCCAGCAGATACGGGACTAGCGGGAGTTCGTACACCGGGGAGCTGTTTTTT	CASRYGTSGSSYTGELFF
TRBD1	TRBV28	once	TRBJ1-5	TGTGCCAGCAGACAGGGGATCCAGCCCCAGCATTTT	CASRQGIQPQHF
TRBD2	TRBV7-2	.	TRBJ2-7	TGTGCCAGCAGCGCACTGCGACTAGCTGGCCACGAGCAGTACTTC	CASSALRLAGHEQYF
.	TRBV2	once	TRBJ2-5	TGTGCCAGCAGTGAAGCTAGCATGGGGACCCAGTACTTC	CASSEASMGTQYF
.	TRBV18	.	TRBJ1-6	TGTGCCAGCTCACCACCCCCAGGTTCACCCCTCCACTTT	CASSPPPGSPLHF
TRBD2	TRBV4-2	once	TRBJ2-1	TGTGCCAGCAGCCAAGATCCGTGGGGGGGCTCCTACAATGAGCAGTTCTTC	CASSQDPWGGSYNEQFF
.	TRBV27	.	TRBJ1-4	TGTGCCAGCAGTTTACAGGGGCCTAATGAAAAACTGTTTTTT	CASSLQGPNEKLFF
.	TRBV7-2	.	TRBJ2-1	TGTGCCAGCAGCTTAGTGGGGGGTGCGTACAATGAGCAGTTCTTC	CASSLVGGAYNEQFF
TRBD1	TRBV29-1	.	TRBJ1-5	TGCAGCGTTGAAGATCTACTGGACAGGAAGAACTATAGCAATCAGCCCCAGCATTTT	CSVEDLLDRKNYSNQPQHF
TRBD1	TRBV6-2/TRBV6-3	.	TRBJ2-2	TGTGCCAGCAGTTTCATTGAAGGGGGCTACGACACCGGGGAGCTGTTTTTT	CASSFIEGGYDTGELFF
.	TRBV30	.	TRBJ2-7	TGTGCCTGGGGGGGACTTGTTATCTACGAGCAGTACTTC	CAWGGLVIYEQYF
TRBD1	TRBV15	.	TRBJ1-4	TGTGCCACCAGCAGAGAACCGGGACAGGGGCAAGAAAAACTGTTTTTT	CATSREPGQGQEKLFF
TRBD2	TRBV18	.	TRBJ2-3	TGTGCCAGCTCATCACGGACTAGCGGGGGGATAATAGATACGCAGTATTTT	CASSSRTSGGIIDTQYF
TRBD2	TRBV24-1	.	TRBJ2-7	TGTGCCACCAGTGATTTAGTTTCTTGGGGAAGCGGGAGAGGGTACGAGCAGTACTTC	CATSDLVSWGSGRGYEQYF
.	TRBV5-1	.	TRBJ2-5	TGCGCCAGCAGCCCGCGGGACGCCCGCCAAGAGACCCAGTACTTC	CASSPRDARQETQYF
.	TRBV4-1	.	TRBJ2-5	TGCGCCAGCAGCCAAGATCTCCTAGCTTTCGAGACCCAGTACTTC	CASSQDLLAFETQYF
TRBD1	TRBV2	.	TRBJ2-5	TGTGCCAGCAGGTTTGGGACAGGGAATCAAGAGACCCAGTACTTC	CASRFGTGNQETQYF
.	TRBV11-2	.	TRBJ2-5	TGTGCCAGCAGCTTAGGGGGGGTTGGAACAGAGACCCAGTACTTC	CASSLGGVGTETQYF
TRBD2	TRBV5-4	.	TRBJ2-3	TGTGCCAGCAGCTTATGGACTAGCGGGGGTTCAGATACGCAGTATTTT	CASSLWTSGGSDTQYF
.	TRBV5-1	.	TRBJ2-1	TGCGCCAGCAGCCTCGACAGATACAATGAGCAGTTCTTC	CASSLDRYNEQFF
TRBD1	TRBV5-5	.	TRBJ1-3	TGTGCCAGCAGCTTGGGGGGGACAGGGAGCGGAAACACCATATATTTT	CASSLGGTGSGNTIYF
TRBD2	TRBV10-3	.	TRBJ2-3	TGTGCCATCAGGAACCTAGCGGGAGGGGATACGCAGTATTTT	CAIRNLAGGDTQYF
.	TRBV7-9	.	TRBJ2-2	TGTGCCAGCAGCTTAGGGGCCACCGGGGAGCTGTTTTTT	CASSLGATGELFF
TRBD2	TRBV11-3	.	TRBJ2-1	TGTGCCAGCAGCTTGGGCATAGCGGGGGTCCAGTTCTTC	CASSLGIAGVQFF
TRBD1	TRBV4-2	.	TRBJ2-7	TGTGCCAGCAGCCAACAATCGGGACAGGGTCCCTACGAGCAGTACTTC	CASSQQSGQGPYEQYF
TRBD1	TRBV7-9	once	TRBJ1-2	TGTGCCAGCAGCGGATCCGGGACAGGGGCCCCGATAGGTGGCTACACCTTC	CASSGSGTGAPIGGYTF
.	TRBV27	.	TRBJ2-5	TGTGCCAGCAGTTTGACAGTGGAGGGGACCCAGTACTTC	CASSLTVEGTQYF
.	TRBV27	.	TRBJ2-5	TGTGCCAGCAGTTTACCAGGGGCGGGGACCCAGTACTTC	CASSLPGAGTQYF
.	TRBV5-5	.	TRBJ1-5	TGTGCCAGCAGCTTGGCAGGTTATCAGCCCCAGCATTTT	CASSLAGYQPQHF
TRBD1	TRBV9	.	TRBJ2-5	TGTGCCAGCAGCGTGGAACCGACAGGGGTACAGACCCAGTACTTC	CASSVEPTGVQTQYF
TRBD2	TRBV28	.	TRBJ2-7	TGTGCCAGCAGTGCCGGCGGACTAGCGGGAACCTACGAGCAGTACTTC	CASSAGGLAGTYEQYF
.	TRBV6-5	.	TRBJ2-5	TGTGCCAGCAGTTACAGGGCCGGCGGGGAGACCCAGTACTTC	CASSYRAGGETQYF
.	TRBV9	.	TRBJ2-1	TGTGCCAGTGGGGAGCTCTCCTACAATGAGCAGTTCTTC	CASGELSYNEQFF
.	TRBV19	.	TRBJ1-1	TGTGCCAGTAGTCAGGCAGGGATGAACACTGAAGCTTTCTTT	CASSQAGMNTEAFF
.	TRBV11-1	.	TRBJ1-6	TGTGCCAGCAGATCAGCGGGGGCACCCCTCCACTTT	CASRSAGAPLHF
TRBD1	TRBV14	few	TRBJ2-2	TGTGCCAGCAGCCGTTCCCCCCTCCGGGACAGGAACACCGGGGAGCTGTTTTTT	CASSRSPLRDRNTGELFF
.	TRBV2	.	TRBJ2-7	TGTGCCAGCAGGGGCGACAGGATTATTTACGAGCAGTACTTC	CASRGDRIIYEQYF
TRBD2	TRBV5-5	.	TRBJ2-1	TGTGCCAGCAGCTTGAGTCTAGCGGGGGATGAGCAGTTCTTC	CASSLSLAGDEQFF
.	TRBV10-3	once	TRBJ1-2	TGTGCCATCAGTGGTGGGGGGAACGGGGATGGCTACACCTTC	CAISGGGNGDGYTF
.	TRBV7-2	few	TRBJ1-2	TGTGCCAGCAGCTTAGAGCGGGGCCTCTATGGCTACACCTTC	CASSLERGLYGYTF
.	TRBV6-5	.	TRBJ2-1	TGTGCCAGCAGCCCAGGGTTAATATACAATGAGCAGTTCTTC	CASSPGLIYNEQFF
TRBD1	TRBV7-2	.	TRBJ1-4	TGTGCCAGCAGCTTAGCCGGACAGGGGGAAAAACTGTTTTTT	CASSLAGQGEKLFF
.	TRBV7-9	.	TRBJ2-5	TGTGCCAGCAGCCCGAGAACAGGTCTCCAAGAGACCCAGTACTTC	CASSPRTGLQETQYF
.	TRBV4-1	many	TRBJ2-2	TGCGCCAGCAGCCAAGATAGGGGGTTCGGGGAGCTGTTTTTT	CASSQDRGFGELFF